This T cell receptor beta chain is from a study of CD8 T cells in Susac syndrome. The germline CDR1 and CDR2 sequences are SNHLY and FYNNEI. Deletions cut 7 bases from V and 7 bases from J, with 14 bases between. The length of the CDR3 is 13 residues. Reverse transcription of roughly 0.5 to 1 ug RNA was carried out with random hexamers. One entry per CDR3 protein, called by TCRdb with MiXCR from the immunoSEQ multiplex PCR reads. The sample lists roughly 200,000 distinct CDR3 sequences; approximately 95% were seen once. The genes are TRBV2 and TRBJ1-5; the D gene is possibly TRBD1 (5 bases). Sequencing was performed on CD4+ T cells from PBMCs. This receptor was taken from a human donor in good health. CDR3 amino acids: CASTGSPEQPQHF. The CDR3 nucleotides read TGTGCCAGCACAGGGAGCCCCGAACAGCCCCAGCATTTT.